This T cell receptor (beta chain) stems from a study of blood T cell repertoires in COVID-19. Study-level information: COVID-19 samples, acute and convalescent, were from the United States, Italy and Spain. PBMCs, B-cell-depleted T cells, or T cells provided the cDNA or gDNA that made up the material.

Seattle cases were enrolled at active infection and followed longitudinally. In the authors' methods: Cell counts per sample came from amplifying reference gene primers. Assay used: immunoSEQ multiplex PCR; TCRdb lists only in-frame clones, some missing. V, J and clone size were drawn from that table, and D and trimming were deduced from the DNA. The sample holds roughly 260,000 clones, about nine tenths seen once. Germline CDR1 and CDR2: SGHAT and FQNNGV. The CDR3 is 14 residues long. Unmatched junction bases numbered 3, after V lost 2 bases and J lost 3 bases. The sequence derives from a woman aged 30 to 39 with COVID-19, enrolled during active disease. V gene TRBV11-2 combines with J gene TRBJ2-7; 8 positions match TRBD1. The specimen sequenced was peripheral blood. The CDR3 nucleotides are TGTGCCAGCAGCTTACTCGGGACAGGCTACGAGCAGTACTTC. This encodes CASSLLGTGYEQYF.